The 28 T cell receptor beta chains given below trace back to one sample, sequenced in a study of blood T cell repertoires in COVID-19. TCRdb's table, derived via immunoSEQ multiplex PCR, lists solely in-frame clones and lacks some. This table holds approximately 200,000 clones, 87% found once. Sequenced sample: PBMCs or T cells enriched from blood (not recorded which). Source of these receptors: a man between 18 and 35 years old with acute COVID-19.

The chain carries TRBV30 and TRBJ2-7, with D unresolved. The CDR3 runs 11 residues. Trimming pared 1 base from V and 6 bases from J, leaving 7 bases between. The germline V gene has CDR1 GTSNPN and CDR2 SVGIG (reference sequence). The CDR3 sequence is CAWSALAEQYF. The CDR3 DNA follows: TGTGCCTGGAGTGCCTTGGCCGAGCAGTACTTC. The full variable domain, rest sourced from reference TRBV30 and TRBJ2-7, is SQTIHQWPATLVQPVGSPLSLECTVEGTSNPNLYWYRQAAGRGLQLLFYSVGIGQISSEVPQNLSASRPQDRQFILSSKKLLLSDSGFYLCAWSALAEQYFGPGTRLTVT.

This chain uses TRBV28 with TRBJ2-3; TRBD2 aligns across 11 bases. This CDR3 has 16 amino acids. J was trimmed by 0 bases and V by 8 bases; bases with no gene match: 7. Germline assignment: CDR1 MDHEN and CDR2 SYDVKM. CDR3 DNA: TGTGCCAGCCCCCCTTCTAGCGGGAGGAGCACAGATACGCAGTATTTT. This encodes CASPPSSGRSTDTQYF.

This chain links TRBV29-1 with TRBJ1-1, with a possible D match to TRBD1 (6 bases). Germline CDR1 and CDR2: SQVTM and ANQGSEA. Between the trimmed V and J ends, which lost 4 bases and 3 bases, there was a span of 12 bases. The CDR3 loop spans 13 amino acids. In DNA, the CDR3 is TGCAGCGTTGTCGGGGGGGCTCACACTGAAGCTTTCTTT. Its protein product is CSVVGGAHTEAFF.

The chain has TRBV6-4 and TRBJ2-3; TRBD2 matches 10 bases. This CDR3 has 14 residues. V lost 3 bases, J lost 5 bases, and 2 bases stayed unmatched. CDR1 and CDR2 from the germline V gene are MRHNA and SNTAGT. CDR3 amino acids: CASSEAGGVDTQYF. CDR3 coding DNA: TGTGCCAGCAGTGAAGCGGGAGGGGTAGATACGCAGTATTTT.

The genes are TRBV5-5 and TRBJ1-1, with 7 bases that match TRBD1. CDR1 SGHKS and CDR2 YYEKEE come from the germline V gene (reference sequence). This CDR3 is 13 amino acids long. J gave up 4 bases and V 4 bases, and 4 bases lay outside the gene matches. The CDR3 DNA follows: TGTGCCAGCAGCCAGGACAGGCTCACTGAAGCTTTCTTT. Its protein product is CASSQDRLTEAFF.

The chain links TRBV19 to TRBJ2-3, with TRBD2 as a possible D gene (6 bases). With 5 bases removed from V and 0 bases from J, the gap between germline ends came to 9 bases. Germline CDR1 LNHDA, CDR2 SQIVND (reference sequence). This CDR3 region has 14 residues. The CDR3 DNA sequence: TGTGCCAGTAGTTATGGACTAAGCACAGATACGCAGTATTTT. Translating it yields CASSYGLSTDTQYF.

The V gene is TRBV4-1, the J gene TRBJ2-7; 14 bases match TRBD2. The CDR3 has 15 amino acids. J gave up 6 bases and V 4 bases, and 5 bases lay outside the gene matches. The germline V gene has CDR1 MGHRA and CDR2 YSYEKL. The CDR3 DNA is TGCGCCAGCAGCCCGCGGGGGACTAGCGGGAGCGAGCAGTACTTC. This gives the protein CASSPRGTSGSEQYF.

The CDR3 bases are TGTGCCTGGAGTCTGGGACAGGGGACAGATACGCAGTATTTT. Amino acid sequence: CAWSLGQGTDTQYF. The V call is TRBV30, the J call TRBJ2-3; 10 bases are a match to TRBD1. From germline, CDR1 is GTSNPN and CDR2 SVGIG (reference sequence). The V segment lost 2 bases and the J segment 3 bases; nucleotides outside the gene matches: 2. The CDR3 extends over 14 amino acids.

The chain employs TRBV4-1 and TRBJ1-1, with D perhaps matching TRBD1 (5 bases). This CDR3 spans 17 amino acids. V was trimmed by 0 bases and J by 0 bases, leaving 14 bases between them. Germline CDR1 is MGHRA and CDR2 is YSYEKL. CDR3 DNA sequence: TGCGCCAGCAGCCAAGAGGGTCCAGGGCTACTGAACACTGAAGCTTTCTTT. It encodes CASSQEGPGLLNTEAFF.

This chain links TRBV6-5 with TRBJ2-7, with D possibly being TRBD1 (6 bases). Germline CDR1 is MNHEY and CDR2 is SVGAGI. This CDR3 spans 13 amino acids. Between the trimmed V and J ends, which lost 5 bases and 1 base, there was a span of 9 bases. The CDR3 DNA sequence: TGTGCCAGCAGTCTAGACAGGTCCTACGAGCAGTACTTC. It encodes CASSLDRSYEQYF.

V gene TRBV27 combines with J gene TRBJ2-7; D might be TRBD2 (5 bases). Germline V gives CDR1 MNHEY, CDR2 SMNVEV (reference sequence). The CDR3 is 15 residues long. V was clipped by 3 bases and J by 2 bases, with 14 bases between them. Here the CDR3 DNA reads TGTGCCAGCAGTTTCGTGAGCGGACCAGCCTACGAGCAGTACTTC. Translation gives CASSFVSGPAYEQYF.

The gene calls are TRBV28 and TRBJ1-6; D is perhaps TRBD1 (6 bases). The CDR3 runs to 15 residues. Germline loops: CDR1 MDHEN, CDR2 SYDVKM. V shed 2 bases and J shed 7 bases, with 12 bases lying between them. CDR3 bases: TGTGCCAGCAGTTTAGTCGCAGGGGTAAATTCACCCCTCCACTTT. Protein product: CASSLVAGVNSPLHF.

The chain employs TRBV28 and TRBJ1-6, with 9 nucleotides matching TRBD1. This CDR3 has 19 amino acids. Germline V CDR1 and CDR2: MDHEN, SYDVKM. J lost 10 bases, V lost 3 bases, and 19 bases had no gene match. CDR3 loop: CASSFLTGTGRFASSPLHF. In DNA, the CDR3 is TGTGCCAGCAGTTTTCTCACGGGGACAGGGAGGTTTGCGAGCTCACCCCTCCACTTT.

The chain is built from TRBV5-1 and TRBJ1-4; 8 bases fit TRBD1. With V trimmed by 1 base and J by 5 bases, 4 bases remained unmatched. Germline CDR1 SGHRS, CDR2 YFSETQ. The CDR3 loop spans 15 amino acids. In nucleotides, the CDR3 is TGCGCCAGCAGCTTGACGGGACAGGAGAATGAAAAACTGTTTTTT. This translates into CASSLTGQENEKLFF.

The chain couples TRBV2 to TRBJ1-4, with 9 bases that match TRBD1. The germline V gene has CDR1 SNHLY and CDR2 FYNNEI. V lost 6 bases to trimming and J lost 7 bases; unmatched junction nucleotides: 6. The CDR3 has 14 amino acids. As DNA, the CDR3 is TGTGCCAGCAGAACGACAGGGGGTATTGAAAAACTGTTTTTT. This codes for CASRTTGGIEKLFF.

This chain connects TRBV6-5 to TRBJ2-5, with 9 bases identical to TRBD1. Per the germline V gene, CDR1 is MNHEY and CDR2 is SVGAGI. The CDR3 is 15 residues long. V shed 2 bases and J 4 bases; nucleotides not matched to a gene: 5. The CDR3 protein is CASSYHPDRGETQYF. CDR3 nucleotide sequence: TGTGCCAGCAGTTACCACCCGGACAGGGGAGAGACCCAGTACTTC.

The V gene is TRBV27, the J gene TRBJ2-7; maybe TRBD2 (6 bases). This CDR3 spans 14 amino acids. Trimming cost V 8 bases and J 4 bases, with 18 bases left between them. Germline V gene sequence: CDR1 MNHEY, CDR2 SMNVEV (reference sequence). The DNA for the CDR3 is TGTGCCAGCTCCCGTTTGGAGGGCCCTTACGAGCAGTACTTC. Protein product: CASSRLEGPYEQYF.

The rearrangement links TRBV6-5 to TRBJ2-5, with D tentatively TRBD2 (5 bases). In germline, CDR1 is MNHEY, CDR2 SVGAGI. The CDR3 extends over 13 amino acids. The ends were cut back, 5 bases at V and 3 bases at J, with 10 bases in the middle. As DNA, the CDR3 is TGTGCCAGCAGTCTCCGGGAAAAAGAGACCCAGTACTTC. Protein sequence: CASSLREKETQYF.

CDR3 DNA: TGTGCCAGTAGTAAACTCACAGCGGGAGGGCCGTACAATGAGCAGTTCTTC. Protein product: CASSKLTAGGPYNEQFF. The V gene is TRBV19, the J gene TRBJ2-1, with 10 nucleotides matching TRBD2. This CDR3 is 17 amino acids long. Germline V gene data show CDR1 as LNHDA and CDR2 as SQIVND (reference sequence). V shed 4 bases and J 4 bases; nucleotides not matched to a gene: 10.

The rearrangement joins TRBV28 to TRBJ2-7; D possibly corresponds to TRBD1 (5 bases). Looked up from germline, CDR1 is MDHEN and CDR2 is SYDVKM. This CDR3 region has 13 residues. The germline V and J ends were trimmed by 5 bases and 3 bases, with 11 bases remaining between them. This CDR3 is CASSKTDSYEQYF. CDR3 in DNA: TGTGCCAGCAGTAAAACTGACAGCTACGAGCAGTACTTC.

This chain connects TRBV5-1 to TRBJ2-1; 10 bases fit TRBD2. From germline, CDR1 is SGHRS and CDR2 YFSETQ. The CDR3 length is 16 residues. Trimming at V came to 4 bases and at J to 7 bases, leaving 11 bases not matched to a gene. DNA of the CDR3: TGCGCCAGCAGCCCAAATAGCGGGAGGTTGCGGAATGAGCAGTTCTTC. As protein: CASSPNSGRLRNEQFF.

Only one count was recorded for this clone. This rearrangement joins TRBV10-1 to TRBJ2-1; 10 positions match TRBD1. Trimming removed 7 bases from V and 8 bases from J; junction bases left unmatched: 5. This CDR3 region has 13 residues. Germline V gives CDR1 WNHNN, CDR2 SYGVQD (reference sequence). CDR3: CASIPTGGDEQFF. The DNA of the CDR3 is TGCGCCAGCATACCGACAGGGGGCGATGAGCAGTTCTTC.

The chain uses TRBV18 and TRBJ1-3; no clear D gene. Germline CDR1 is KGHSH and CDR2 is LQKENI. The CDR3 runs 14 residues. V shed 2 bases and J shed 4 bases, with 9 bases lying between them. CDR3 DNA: TGTGCCAGCTCACCAACGGTCTCCGGAAACACCATATATTTT. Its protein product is CASSPTVSGNTIYF.

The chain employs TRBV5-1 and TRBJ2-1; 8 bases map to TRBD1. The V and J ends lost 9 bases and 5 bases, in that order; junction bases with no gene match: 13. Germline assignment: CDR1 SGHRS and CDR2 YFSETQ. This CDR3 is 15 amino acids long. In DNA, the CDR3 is TGCGCCACCACCTTGACAGGGGCGAGCGACAATGAGCAGTTCTTC. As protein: CATTLTGASDNEQFF.

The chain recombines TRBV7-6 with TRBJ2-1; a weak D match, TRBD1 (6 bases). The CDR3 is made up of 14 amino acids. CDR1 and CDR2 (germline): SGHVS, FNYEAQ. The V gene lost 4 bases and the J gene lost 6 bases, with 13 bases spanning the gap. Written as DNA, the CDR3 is TGTGCCAGCAGCTCCCGACAGGATCCCAATGAGCAGTTCTTC. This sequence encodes CASSSRQDPNEQFF. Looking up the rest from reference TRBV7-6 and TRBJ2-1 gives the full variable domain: GAGVSQSPRYKVTKRGQDVALRCDPISGHVSLYWYRQALGQGPEFLTYFNYEAQQDKSGLPNDRFSAERPEGSISTLTIQRTEQRDSAMYRCASSSRQDPNEQFFGPGTRLTVL.

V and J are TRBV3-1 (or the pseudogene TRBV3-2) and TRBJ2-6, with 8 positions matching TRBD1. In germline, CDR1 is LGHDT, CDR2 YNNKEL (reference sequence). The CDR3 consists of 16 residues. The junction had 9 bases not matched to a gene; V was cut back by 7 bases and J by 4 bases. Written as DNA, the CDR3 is TGTGCCAGCAATTATCAGGGGGCGGCAGGGGCCAACGTCCTGACTTTC. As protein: CASNYQGAAGANVLTF.

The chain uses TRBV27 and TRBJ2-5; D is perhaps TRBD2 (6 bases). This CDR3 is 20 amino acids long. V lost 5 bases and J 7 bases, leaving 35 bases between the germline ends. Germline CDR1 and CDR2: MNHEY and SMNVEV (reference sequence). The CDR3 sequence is CASSAAPGTGLFAGSGTQYF. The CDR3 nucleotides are TGTGCCAGCAGTGCTGCCCCAGGGACCGGTCTTTTTGCGGGAAGCGGGACCCAGTACTTC.

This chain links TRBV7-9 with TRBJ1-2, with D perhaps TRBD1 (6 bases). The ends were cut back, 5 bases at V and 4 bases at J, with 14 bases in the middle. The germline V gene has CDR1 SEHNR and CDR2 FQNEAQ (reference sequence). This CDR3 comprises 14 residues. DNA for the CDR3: TGTGCCAGCAGCCTAAGAACCAGGGGCTATGGCTACACCTTC. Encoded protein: CASSLRTRGYGYTF.